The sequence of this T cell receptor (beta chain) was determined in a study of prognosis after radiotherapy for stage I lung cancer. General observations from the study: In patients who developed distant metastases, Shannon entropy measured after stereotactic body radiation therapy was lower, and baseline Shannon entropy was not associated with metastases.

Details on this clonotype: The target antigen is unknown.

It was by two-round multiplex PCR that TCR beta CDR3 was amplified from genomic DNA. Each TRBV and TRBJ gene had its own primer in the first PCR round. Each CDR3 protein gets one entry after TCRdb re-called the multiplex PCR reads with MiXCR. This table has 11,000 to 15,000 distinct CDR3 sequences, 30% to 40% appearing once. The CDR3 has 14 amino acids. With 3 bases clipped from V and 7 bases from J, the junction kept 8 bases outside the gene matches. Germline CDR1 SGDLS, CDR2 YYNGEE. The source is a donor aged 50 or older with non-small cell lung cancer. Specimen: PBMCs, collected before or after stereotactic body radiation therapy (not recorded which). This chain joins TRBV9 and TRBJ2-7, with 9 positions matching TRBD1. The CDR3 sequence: CASSGGYRGREQYF. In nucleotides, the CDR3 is TGTGCCAGCAGCGGGGGGTACAGGGGGCGTGAGCAGTACTTC.